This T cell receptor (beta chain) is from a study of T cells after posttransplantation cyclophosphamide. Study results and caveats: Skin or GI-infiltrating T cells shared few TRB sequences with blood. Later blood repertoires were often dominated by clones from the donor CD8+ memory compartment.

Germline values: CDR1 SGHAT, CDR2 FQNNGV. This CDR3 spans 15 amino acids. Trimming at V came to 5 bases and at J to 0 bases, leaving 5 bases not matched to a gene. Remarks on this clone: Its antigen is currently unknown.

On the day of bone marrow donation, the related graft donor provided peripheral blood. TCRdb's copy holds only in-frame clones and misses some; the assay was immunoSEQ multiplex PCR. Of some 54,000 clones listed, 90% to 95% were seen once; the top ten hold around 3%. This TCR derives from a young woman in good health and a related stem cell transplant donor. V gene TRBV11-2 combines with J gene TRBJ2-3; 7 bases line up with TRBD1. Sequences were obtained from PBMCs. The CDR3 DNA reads TGTGCCAGCAGCCTGGGACAGACGAGCACAGATACGCAGTATTTT. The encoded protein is CASSLGQTSTDTQYF.